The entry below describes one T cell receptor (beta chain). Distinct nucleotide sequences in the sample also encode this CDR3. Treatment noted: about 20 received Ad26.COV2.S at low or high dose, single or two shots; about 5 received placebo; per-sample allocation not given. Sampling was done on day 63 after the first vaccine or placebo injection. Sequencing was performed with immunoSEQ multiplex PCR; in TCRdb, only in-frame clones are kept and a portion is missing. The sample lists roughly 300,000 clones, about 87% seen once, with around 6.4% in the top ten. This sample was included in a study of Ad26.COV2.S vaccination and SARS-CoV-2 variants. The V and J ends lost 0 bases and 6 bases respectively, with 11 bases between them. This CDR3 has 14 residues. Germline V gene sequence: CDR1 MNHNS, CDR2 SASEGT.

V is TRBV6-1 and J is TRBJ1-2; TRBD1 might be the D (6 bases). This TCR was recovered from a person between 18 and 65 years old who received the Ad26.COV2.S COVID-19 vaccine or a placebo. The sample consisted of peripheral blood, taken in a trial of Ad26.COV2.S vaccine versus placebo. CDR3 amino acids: CASSEAQGLDGYTF. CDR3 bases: TGTGCCAGCAGTGAAGCACAGGGTCTTGATGGCTACACCTTC.